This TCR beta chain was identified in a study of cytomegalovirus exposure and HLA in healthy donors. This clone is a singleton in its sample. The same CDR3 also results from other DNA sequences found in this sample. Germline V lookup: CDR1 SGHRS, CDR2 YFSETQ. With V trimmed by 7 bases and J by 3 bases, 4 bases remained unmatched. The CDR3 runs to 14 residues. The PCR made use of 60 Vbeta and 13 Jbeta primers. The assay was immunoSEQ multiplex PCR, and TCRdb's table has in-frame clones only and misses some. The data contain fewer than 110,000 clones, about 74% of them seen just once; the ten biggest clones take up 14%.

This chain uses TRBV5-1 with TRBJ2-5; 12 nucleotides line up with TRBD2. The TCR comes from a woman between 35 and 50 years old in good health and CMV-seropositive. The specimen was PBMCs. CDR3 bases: TGCGCCAGCTCGCGACTAGCGGGGGAAGAGACCCAGTACTTC. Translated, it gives CASSRLAGEETQYF.